This T cell receptor (beta chain) comes out of a study of blood T cells in healthy people across ages. V shed 5 bases and J 3 bases; nucleotides not matched to a gene: 9. The CDR3 covers 15 residues. Extraction of total RNA produced a minimum of 5.5 micrograms from each sample. Only a few counts were recorded for this clonotype. PCR was performed a second time for about 6 to 12 cycles using a sample-barcoded 5' primer and a J-beta primer mix. TCRdb called the 5' RACE reads again in MiXCR, with one record for every CDR3 protein. The data show 1,800,000 or so distinct CDR3 sequences, 30% to 40% seen once.

The chain uses TRBV12-3 or TRBV12-4 and TRBJ2-7; TRBD2 matches 8 bases. This receptor was identified in a human donor in good health. The sequenced material came from blood. CDR3 in DNA: TGTGCCAGCAGTCTGAGGGGACTAGACGGCTACGAGCAGTACTTC. Amino acids: CASSLRGLDGYEQYF.